A selection of T cell receptor beta chains follows, all from one sample in a study of vaccination and CD4 T cells after COVID-19. TCRdb ran MiXCR on the PCR reads and lists one entry per CDR3 protein. The sample consists of 20,000 to 30,000 distinct CDR3 sequences, roughly a third of them appearing once. For these TCRs, the target antigens are not known. The material was CD4+ T cells from blood, cultured in vitro, obtained about 7 months after SARS-CoV-2 vaccination. The receptors derive from a human donor who had recovered from COVID-19. Each CDR3 is given without its conserved first and last residue. Each record gives: V gene, D gene, CDR3 protein. The D gene is left open where the match is weak.

V: TRBV6-5; D: -; CDR3: ASSYLGVHYGYT
V: TRBV7-9; D: -; CDR3: ASRIDGDNEQF
V: TRBV27; D: -; CDR3: ASSLSWASTDTQY
V: TRBV28; D: TRBD1; CDR3: ASSYRGLRSNQPQH
V: TRBV18; D: -; CDR3: ASSPTNTDTQY
V: TRBV28; D: TRBD2; CDR3: ASSPVSGTSGSYEQY
V: TRBV20-1; D: -; CDR3: SARSNYNSPLH
V: TRBV20-1; D: TRBD1; CDR3: SAQGGTGVNEQY
V: TRBV20-1; D: -; CDR3: SARRDSQGTQY
V: TRBV5-8; D: -; CDR3: ASSNAGHAGRVVIQY
V: TRBV5-4; D: -; CDR3: ASSPTQGNYGYT
V: TRBV6-2/TRBV6-3; D: -; CDR3: ASISRDLTYEQY
V: TRBV7-6; D: -; CDR3: ASSRQAAYEQY
V: TRBV2; D: -; CDR3: ASRIAEGTNTQY